This note documents a single T cell receptor (beta chain) sequence. The age range of participants was about 18 to 95 years, with residence in about two dozen US areas. Cohort assignment relied on participant-reported clinical history. These data come from a study of blood T cell repertoires in COVID-19. Study as a whole: Sites across the United States, Italy and Spain contributed samples from acute and convalescent COVID-19.

Assay: immunoSEQ multiplex PCR; the TCRdb copy retains only in-frame clones and omits some. Counted here are more than 300,000 clones, roughly nine tenths occurring once; the ten biggest clones make up about 0.78%. CDR1 is SGDLS and CDR2 is YYNGEE in the germline V gene. The CDR3 runs to 16 residues. The trim removed 3 bases at V and 4 bases at J, leaving 12 bases unmatched. The sample taken for sequencing was PBMCs or T cells enriched from blood (not recorded which). The chain uses TRBV9 and TRBJ1-2, with 7 bases aligning to TRBD1. The clonotype comes from a woman between 40 and 55 years old who had been exposed to COVID-19. CDR3 sequence (DNA): TGTGCCAGCAGCGCAGAACAGGGGCAGGGGCTCTATGGCTACACCTTC. Protein sequence: CASSAEQGQGLYGYTF.